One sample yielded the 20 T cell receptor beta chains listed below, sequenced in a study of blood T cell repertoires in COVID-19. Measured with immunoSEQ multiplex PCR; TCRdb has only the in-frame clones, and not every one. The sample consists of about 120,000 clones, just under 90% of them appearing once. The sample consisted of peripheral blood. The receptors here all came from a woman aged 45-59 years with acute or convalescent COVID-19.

The CDR3 is CASSPGTLEADTQYF. The CDR3 DNA reads as TGTGCCAGCAGCCCTGGGACTTTAGAAGCAGATACGCAGTATTTT. J is TRBJ2-3 and V is TRBV5-4; D perhaps matches TRBD2 (6 bases). CDR1 is SGHNT, CDR2 YYREEE, per germline (reference sequence). V was cut by 4 bases and J by 4 bases, with 16 bases left in between. This CDR3 has 15 amino acids.

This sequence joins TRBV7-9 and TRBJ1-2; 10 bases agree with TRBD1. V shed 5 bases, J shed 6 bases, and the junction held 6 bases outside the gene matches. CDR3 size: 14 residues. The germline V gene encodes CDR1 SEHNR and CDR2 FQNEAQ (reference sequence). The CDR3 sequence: CASSRPGQGNGYTF. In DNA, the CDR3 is TGTGCCAGCAGCAGACCGGGACAGGGGAATGGCTACACCTTC.

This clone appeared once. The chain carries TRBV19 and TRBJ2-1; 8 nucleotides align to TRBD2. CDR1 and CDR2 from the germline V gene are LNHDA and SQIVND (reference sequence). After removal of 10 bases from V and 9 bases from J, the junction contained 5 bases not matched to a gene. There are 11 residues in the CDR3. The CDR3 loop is CATKREFEQFF. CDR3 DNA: TGTGCCACCAAGCGGGAGTTTGAGCAGTTCTTC. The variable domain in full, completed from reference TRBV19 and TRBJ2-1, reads DGGITQSPKYLFRKEGQNVTLSCEQNLNHDAMYWYRQDPGQGLRLIYYSQIVNDFQKGDIAEGYSVSREKKESFPLTVTSAQKNPTAFYLCATKREFEQFFGPGTRLTVL.

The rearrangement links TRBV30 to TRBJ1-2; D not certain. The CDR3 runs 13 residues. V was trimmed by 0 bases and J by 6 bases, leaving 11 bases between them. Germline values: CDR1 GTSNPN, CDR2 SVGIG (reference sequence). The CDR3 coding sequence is TGTGCCTGGAGTGTACGTCCCCGGGATGGCTACACCTTC. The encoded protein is CAWSVRPRDGYTF.

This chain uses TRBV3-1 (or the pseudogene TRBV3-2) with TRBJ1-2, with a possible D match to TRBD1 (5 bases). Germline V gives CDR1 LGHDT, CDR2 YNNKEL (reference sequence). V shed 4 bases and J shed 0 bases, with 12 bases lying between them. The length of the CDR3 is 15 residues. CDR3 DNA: TGTGCCAGCAGCCCTCCGGGGGGAGCTAACTATGGCTACACCTTC. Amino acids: CASSPPGGANYGYTF.

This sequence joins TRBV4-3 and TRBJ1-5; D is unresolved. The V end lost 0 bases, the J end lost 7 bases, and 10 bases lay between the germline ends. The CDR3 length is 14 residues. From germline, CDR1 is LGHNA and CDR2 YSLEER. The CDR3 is CASSQDFGNQPQHF. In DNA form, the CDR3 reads TGCGCCAGCAGCCAAGATTTCGGGAACCAGCCCCAGCATTTT.

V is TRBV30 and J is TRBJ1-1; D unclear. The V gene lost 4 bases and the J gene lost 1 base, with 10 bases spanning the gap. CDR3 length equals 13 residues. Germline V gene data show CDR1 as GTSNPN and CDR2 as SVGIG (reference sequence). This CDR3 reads CAWTVSSNTEAFF. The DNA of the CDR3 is TGTGCCTGGACTGTCTCGTCGAACACTGAAGCTTTCTTT.

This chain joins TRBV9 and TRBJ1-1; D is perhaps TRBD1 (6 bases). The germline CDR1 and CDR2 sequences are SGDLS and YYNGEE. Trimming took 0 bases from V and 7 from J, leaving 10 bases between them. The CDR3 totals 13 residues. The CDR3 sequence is CASSVEGGFEAFF. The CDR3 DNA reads TGTGCCAGCAGCGTAGAAGGGGGATTTGAAGCTTTCTTT. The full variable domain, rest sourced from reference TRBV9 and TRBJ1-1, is DSGVTQTPKHLITATGQRVTLRCSPRSGDLSVYWYQQSLDQGLQFLIQYYNGEERAKGNILERFSAQQFPDLHSELNLSSLELGDSALYFCASSVEGGFEAFFGQGTRLTVV.

The CDR3 here is CASSISGVRTEAFF. For the CDR3, the DNA is TGTGCCAGTAGTATCTCAGGGGTTCGGACTGAAGCTTTCTTT. The genes are TRBV19 and TRBJ1-1, with D perhaps TRBD1 (6 bases). Trimming shortened V by 3 bases and J by 5 bases, and 13 bases separated the two germline ends. This CDR3 is 14 amino acids long. Looked up from germline, CDR1 is LNHDA and CDR2 is SQIVND (reference sequence).

The CDR3 DNA follows: TGTGCCGGGGGGACCGGGAACAAAAGGGGTGACAATCAGCCCCAGCATTTT. Its protein product is CAGGTGNKRGDNQPQHF. The chain recombines TRBV19 with TRBJ1-5; the D gene is possibly TRBD1 (5 bases). Germline V gives CDR1 LNHDA, CDR2 SQIVND (reference sequence). Between the trimmed V and J ends, which lost 11 bases and 3 bases, there was a span of 26 bases. This CDR3 has 17 residues.

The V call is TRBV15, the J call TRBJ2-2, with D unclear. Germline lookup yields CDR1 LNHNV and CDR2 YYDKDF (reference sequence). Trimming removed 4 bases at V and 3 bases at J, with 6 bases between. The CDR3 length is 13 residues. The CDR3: CATSTPYTGELFF. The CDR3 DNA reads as TGTGCCACCAGCACCCCCTACACCGGGGAGCTGTTTTTT.

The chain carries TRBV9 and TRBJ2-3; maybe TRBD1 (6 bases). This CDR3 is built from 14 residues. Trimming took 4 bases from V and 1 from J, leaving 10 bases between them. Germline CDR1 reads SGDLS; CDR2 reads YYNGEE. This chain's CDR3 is CASSLRGRTDTQYF. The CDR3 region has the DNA TGTGCCAGCAGCCTCAGGGGTCGCACAGATACGCAGTATTTT.

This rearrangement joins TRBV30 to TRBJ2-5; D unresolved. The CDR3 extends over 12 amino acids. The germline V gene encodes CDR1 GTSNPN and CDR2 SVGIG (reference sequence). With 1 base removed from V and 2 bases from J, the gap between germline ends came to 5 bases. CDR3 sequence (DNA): TGTGCCTGGAGTGCCGGTCAAGAGACCCAGTACTTC. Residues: CAWSAGQETQYF.

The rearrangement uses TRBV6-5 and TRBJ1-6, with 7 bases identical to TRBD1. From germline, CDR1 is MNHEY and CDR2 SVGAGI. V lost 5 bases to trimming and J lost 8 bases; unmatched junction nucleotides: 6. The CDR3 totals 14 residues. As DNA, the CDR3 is TGTGCCAGCAGTCGCGACAGGGCAGATTCACCCCTCCACTTT. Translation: CASSRDRADSPLHF.

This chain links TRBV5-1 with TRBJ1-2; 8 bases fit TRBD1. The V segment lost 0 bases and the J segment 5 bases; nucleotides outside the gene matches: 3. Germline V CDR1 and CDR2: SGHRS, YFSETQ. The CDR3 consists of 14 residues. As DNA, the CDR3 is TGCGCCAGCAGCTTGGGCCAGGGGGCTTATGGCTACACCTTC. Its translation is CASSLGQGAYGYTF.

The CDR3 DNA reads TGCGCCAGCAGTGCCCAATCTAATTCACCCCTCCACTTT. Its translation: CASSAQSNSPLHF. The V and J genes are TRBV10-2 and TRBJ1-6; D ambiguous. Trimming stripped 4 bases from V and 6 bases from J, with 7 bases between. The CDR3 contains 13 residues. Per germline, CDR1 WSHSY and CDR2 SAAADI.

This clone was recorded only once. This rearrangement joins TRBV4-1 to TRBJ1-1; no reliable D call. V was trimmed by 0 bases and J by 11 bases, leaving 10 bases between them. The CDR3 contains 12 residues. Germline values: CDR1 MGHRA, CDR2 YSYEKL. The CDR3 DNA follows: TGCGCCAGCAGCCAAGATCGGACTGGGGCTTTCTTT. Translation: CASSQDRTGAFF.

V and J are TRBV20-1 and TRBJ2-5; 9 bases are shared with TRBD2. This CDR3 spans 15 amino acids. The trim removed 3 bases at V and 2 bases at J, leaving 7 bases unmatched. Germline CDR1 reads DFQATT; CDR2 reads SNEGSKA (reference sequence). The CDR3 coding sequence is TGCAGTGCTAGTAGGGCGGGGGGGACTCAAGAGACCCAGTACTTC. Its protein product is CSASRAGGTQETQYF.

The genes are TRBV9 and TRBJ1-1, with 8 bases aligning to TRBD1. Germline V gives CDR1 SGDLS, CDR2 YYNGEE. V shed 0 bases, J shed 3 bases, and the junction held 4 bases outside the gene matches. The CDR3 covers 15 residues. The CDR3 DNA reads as TGTGCCAGCAGCGTAGGTGGACAGGGCGACACTGAAGCTTTCTTT. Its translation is CASSVGGQGDTEAFF.

CDR3 loop: CASSPPENTQYF. The CDR3 region has the DNA TGTGCCAGCTCACCACCGGAGAATACGCAGTATTTT. The rearrangement joins TRBV18 to TRBJ2-3, with D uncertain. Trimming removed 0 bases from V and 7 bases from J, with 5 bases in between. Germline-derived CDR1 and CDR2 are KGHSH and LQKENI. This CDR3 comprises 12 residues.